This record concerns one TCR beta chain sequence. As yet, its antigen is unknown. These data belong to a study of regulatory T cells in long-lasting Graves disease. Regarding time point: newly diagnosed GD, antithyroid drugs for less than 3 months. Scientists built the TCR library using RNA that was extracted from PBMCs. Construction of the TCR beta libraries employed iRepertoire HTBI primers in conjunction with Arm-PCR of CDR3 regions. From the multiplex PCR reads, TCRdb called clonotypes with MiXCR, one entry per CDR3 protein. The data hold roughly 610,000 distinct CDR3 sequences, with roughly a sixth observed a single time. Study-wide findings and caveats: TRBV28, TRBJ1-2 and TRBJ2-5 were favored in persistent disease.

The CDR3 is made up of 14 amino acids. In germline, CDR1 is SEHNR, CDR2 FQNEAQ (reference sequence). V shed 2 bases and J shed 0 bases, with 5 bases lying between them. In addition, the sample was reused for a study of T cells in Graves' hyperthyroidism and ophthalmopathy.

The chain employs TRBV7-9 and TRBJ2-4; D remains unclear. The TCR originated in a man between 18 and 35 years old with Graves disease. The sample in question was peripheral blood mononuclear cells (PBMCs), obtained at new diagnosis, from a patient treated with antithyroid drugs. The chain's CDR3 is CASSLREAKNIQYF. CDR3 sequence (DNA): TGTGCCAGCAGCTTAAGGGAAGCCAAAAACATTCAGTACTTC.